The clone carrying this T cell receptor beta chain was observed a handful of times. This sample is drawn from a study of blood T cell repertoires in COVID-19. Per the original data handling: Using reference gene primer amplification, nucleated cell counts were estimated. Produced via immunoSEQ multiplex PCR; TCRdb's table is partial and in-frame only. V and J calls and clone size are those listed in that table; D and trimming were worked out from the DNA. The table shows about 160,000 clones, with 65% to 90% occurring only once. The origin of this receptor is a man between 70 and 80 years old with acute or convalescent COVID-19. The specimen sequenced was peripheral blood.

The CDR3 DNA reads as TGTGCCAGCAGCTTAGGCGAGACAGAGTATTACAATGAGCAGTTCTTC. It specifies CASSLGETEYYNEQFF. This sequence joins TRBV7-2 and TRBJ2-1; D is perhaps TRBD1 (5 bases). There are 16 residues in the CDR3. In germline, CDR1 is SGHTA, CDR2 FQGNSA. The V end lost 1 base, the J end lost 4 bases, and 14 bases lay between the germline ends. The full variable domain, rest sourced from reference TRBV7-2 and TRBJ2-1, is GAGVSQSPSNKVTEKGKDVELRCDPISGHTALYWYRQSLGQGLEFLIYFQGNSAPDKSGLPSDRFSAERTGGSVSTLTIQRTQQEDSAVYLCASSLGETEYYNEQFFGPGTRLTVL.